Listed below are T cell receptor beta chains from one sample, sequenced in a study of CD8 T cells in Susac syndrome. In TCRdb, the immunoSEQ multiplex PCR reads were re-called with MiXCR into one record per CDR3 protein. Of about 140,000 distinct CDR3 sequences in the sample, just under 95% are singletons; the top ten hold around 0.15%. The specimen was CD4+ T cells from PBMCs. These receptors all come from a human donor with Susac syndrome. CDR3s include the opening cysteine and the closing phenylalanine or tryptophan. A D gene is named only where the DNA matches it firmly. Clone size, where shown, is once, few, many, or a class for clones that have expanded.

j_call: TRBJ1-2
d_call: NA
v_call: TRBV2
clone_size: NA
cdr3_length: 14
cdr3_nt: TGTGCCAGCAGTGAGGGGGGGAGACGGTATGGCTACACCTTC
cdr3_aa: CASSEGGRRYGYTF

j_call: TRBJ2-1
d_call: NA
v_call: TRBV6-6
clone_size: NA
cdr3_length: 14
cdr3_nt: TGTGCCAGCAGTACCAGACTAGGTGGGCATGAGCAGTTCTTC
cdr3_aa: CASSTRLGGHEQFF

j_call: TRBJ2-2
d_call: NA
v_call: TRBV2
clone_size: NA
cdr3_length: 13
cdr3_nt: TGTGCCAGCATAGGAACTAGCACCGGGGAGCTGTTTTTT
cdr3_aa: CASIGTSTGELFF

j_call: TRBJ1-6
d_call: NA
v_call: TRBV11-2
clone_size: NA
cdr3_length: 15
cdr3_nt: TGTGCCAGCAGCTTAGGAGGGCAGGGGAATTCACCCCTCCACTTT
cdr3_aa: CASSLGGQGNSPLHF

j_call: TRBJ2-3
d_call: NA
v_call: TRBV5-1
clone_size: once
cdr3_length: 15
cdr3_nt: TGCGCCAGCAGCTCACATGGACCTAGCACAGATACGCAGTATTTT
cdr3_aa: CASSSHGPSTDTQYF

j_call: TRBJ2-3
d_call: NA
v_call: TRBV5-4
clone_size: NA
cdr3_length: 16
cdr3_nt: TGTGCCAGCAGCCCTGAAAGGACGGGATTCACAGATACGCAGTATTTT
cdr3_aa: CASSPERTGFTDTQYF

j_call: TRBJ1-5
d_call: NA
v_call: TRBV20-1
clone_size: NA
cdr3_length: 12
cdr3_nt: TGCGGACAAAGACAGGGCAATCAGCCCCAGCATTTT
cdr3_aa: CGQRQGNQPQHF

j_call: TRBJ2-7
d_call: TRBD2
v_call: TRBV20-1
clone_size: NA
cdr3_length: 14
cdr3_nt: TGCAGTGCCATGGGACTAGCGGGGTCTTTGGAGCAGTACTTC
cdr3_aa: CSAMGLAGSLEQYF

j_call: TRBJ1-2
d_call: NA
v_call: TRBV20-1
clone_size: NA
cdr3_length: 13
cdr3_nt: TGCAGTGCTAGAGTTCAGGGGTCTGGTGGCTACACCTTC
cdr3_aa: CSARVQGSGGYTF

j_call: TRBJ1-4
d_call: TRBD1
v_call: TRBV5-1
clone_size: NA
cdr3_length: 15
cdr3_nt: TGCGCCAGCAGCGGGACAGGAGTCGCTAATGAAAAACTGTTTTTT
cdr3_aa: CASSGTGVANEKLFF

j_call: TRBJ1-3
d_call: NA
v_call: TRBV4-3
clone_size: NA
cdr3_length: 15
cdr3_nt: TGCGCCAGCAGCCAAGTTGAGGGGTTTGGAAACACCATATATTTT
cdr3_aa: CASSQVEGFGNTIYF

j_call: TRBJ1-1
d_call: NA
v_call: TRBV5-1
clone_size: NA
cdr3_length: 13
cdr3_nt: TGCGCCAGCAGACCGACAGTCAACACTGAAGCTTTCTTT
cdr3_aa: CASRPTVNTEAFF

j_call: TRBJ2-3
d_call: NA
v_call: TRBV27
clone_size: NA
cdr3_length: 15
cdr3_nt: TGTGCCAGCAGTTTATCGATAATGAGCACAGATACGCAGTATTTT
cdr3_aa: CASSLSIMSTDTQYF

j_call: TRBJ2-1
d_call: TRBD2
v_call: TRBV5-1
clone_size: NA
cdr3_length: 15
cdr3_nt: TGCGCCAGCAGCTTGCTAGCGGGAGGTACGGATGAGCAGTTCTTC
cdr3_aa: CASSLLAGGTDEQFF

j_call: TRBJ2-3
d_call: NA
v_call: TRBV4-1
clone_size: NA
cdr3_length: 18
cdr3_nt: TGCGCCAGCAGCCAAGATCGGTTAGTACAGGGAATGGCGGATACGCAGTATTTT
cdr3_aa: CASSQDRLVQGMADTQYF

j_call: TRBJ2-7
d_call: TRBD1
v_call: TRBV18
clone_size: NA
cdr3_length: 16
cdr3_nt: TGTGCCAGCTCACCAATATCAACAGGGGGGACCTACGAGCAGTACTTC
cdr3_aa: CASSPISTGGTYEQYF

j_call: TRBJ2-7
d_call: NA
v_call: TRBV6-6
clone_size: NA
cdr3_length: 14
cdr3_nt: TGTGCCAGCAGTCAACCCGGCTCTTACTACGAGCAGTACTTC
cdr3_aa: CASSQPGSYYEQYF

j_call: TRBJ2-2
d_call: TRBD2
v_call: TRBV7-3
clone_size: NA
cdr3_length: 16
cdr3_nt: TGTGCCAGCAGCTTAGGCGGGAGTGTACTAACCGGGGAGCTGTTTTTT
cdr3_aa: CASSLGGSVLTGELFF

j_call: TRBJ2-2
d_call: TRBD2
v_call: TRBV4-1
clone_size: NA
cdr3_length: 18
cdr3_nt: TGCGCCAGCAGCCACGAAACTAGCGGGAGGTCTGGCACCGGGGAGCTGTTTTTT
cdr3_aa: CASSHETSGRSGTGELFF

j_call: TRBJ1-1
d_call: NA
v_call: TRBV5-1
clone_size: NA
cdr3_length: 14
cdr3_nt: TGCGCCAGCAGCTTGAATGGTCCGGACACTGAAGCTTTCTTT
cdr3_aa: CASSLNGPDTEAFF

j_call: TRBJ2-3
d_call: TRBD2
v_call: TRBV12-3/TRBV12-4
clone_size: NA
cdr3_length: 15
cdr3_nt: TGTGCCAGCAGTCCAGGGACTAGCGGCGCAGATACGCAGTATTTT
cdr3_aa: CASSPGTSGADTQYF

j_call: TRBJ2-3
d_call: NA
v_call: TRBV3-1
clone_size: NA
cdr3_length: 14
cdr3_nt: TGTGCCAGCAGCCAACAGCGAGCGAAGGGTACGCAGTATTTT
cdr3_aa: CASSQQRAKGTQYF

j_call: TRBJ2-7
d_call: NA
v_call: TRBV4-3
clone_size: NA
cdr3_length: 15
cdr3_nt: TGCGCCAGCAGCCAAGATCCGTACGACACCTACGAGCAGTACTTC
cdr3_aa: CASSQDPYDTYEQYF

j_call: TRBJ2-7
d_call: NA
v_call: TRBV2
clone_size: NA
cdr3_length: 13
cdr3_nt: TGTGCCAGCAGTGAACTAGGGAACTACGAGCAGTACTTC
cdr3_aa: CASSELGNYEQYF

j_call: TRBJ1-2
d_call: NA
v_call: TRBV18
clone_size: NA
cdr3_length: 15
cdr3_nt: TGTGCCAGCTCACCCCGGCAGGGTGGCGACTATGGCTACACCTTC
cdr3_aa: CASSPRQGGDYGYTF

j_call: TRBJ2-3
d_call: NA
v_call: TRBV18
clone_size: NA
cdr3_length: 13
cdr3_nt: TGTGCCAGCTCACCGTCTAGCACAGATACGCAGTATTTT
cdr3_aa: CASSPSSTDTQYF

j_call: TRBJ1-1
d_call: NA
v_call: TRBV29-1
clone_size: NA
cdr3_length: 12
cdr3_nt: TGCAGCGTTAGTGGGGTTTGGACTGAAGCTTTCTTT
cdr3_aa: CSVSGVWTEAFF